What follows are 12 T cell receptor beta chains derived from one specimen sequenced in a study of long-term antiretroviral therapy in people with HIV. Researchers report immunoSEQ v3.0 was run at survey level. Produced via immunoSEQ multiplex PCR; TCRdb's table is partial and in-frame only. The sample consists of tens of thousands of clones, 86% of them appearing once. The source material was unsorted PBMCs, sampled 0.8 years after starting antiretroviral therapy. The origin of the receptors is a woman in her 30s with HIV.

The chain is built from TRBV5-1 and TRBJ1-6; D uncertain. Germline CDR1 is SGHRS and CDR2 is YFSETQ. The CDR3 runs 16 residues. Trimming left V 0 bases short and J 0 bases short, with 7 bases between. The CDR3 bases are TGCGCCAGCAGCTTGGCCGGGAGCTCCTATAATTCACCCCTCCACTTT. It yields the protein CASSLAGSSYNSPLHF.

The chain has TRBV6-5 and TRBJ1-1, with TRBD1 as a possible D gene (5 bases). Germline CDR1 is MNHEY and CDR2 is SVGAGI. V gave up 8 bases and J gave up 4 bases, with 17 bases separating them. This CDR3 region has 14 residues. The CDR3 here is CASGPGVGGTEAFF. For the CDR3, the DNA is TGTGCCAGCGGTCCTGGGGTGGGGGGCACTGAAGCTTTCTTT.

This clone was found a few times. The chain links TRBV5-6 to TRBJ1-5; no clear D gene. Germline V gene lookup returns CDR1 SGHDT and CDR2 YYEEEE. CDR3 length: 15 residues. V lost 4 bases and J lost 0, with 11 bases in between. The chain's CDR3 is CASSVRKNSNQPQHF. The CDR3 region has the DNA TGTGCCAGCAGCGTCAGGAAAAATAGCAATCAGCCCCAGCATTTT.

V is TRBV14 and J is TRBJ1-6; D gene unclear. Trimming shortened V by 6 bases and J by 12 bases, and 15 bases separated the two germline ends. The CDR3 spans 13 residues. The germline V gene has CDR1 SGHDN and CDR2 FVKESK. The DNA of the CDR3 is TGTGCCAGCAGGGGGTCAAGTGACGGACCCCTCCACTTT. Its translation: CASRGSSDGPLHF. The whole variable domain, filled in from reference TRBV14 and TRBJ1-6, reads EAGVTQFPSHSVIEKGQTVTLRCDPISGHDNLYWYRRVMGKEIKFLLHFVKESKQDESGMPNNRFLAERTGGTYSTLKVQPAELEDSGVYFCASRGSSDGPLHFGNGTRLTVT.

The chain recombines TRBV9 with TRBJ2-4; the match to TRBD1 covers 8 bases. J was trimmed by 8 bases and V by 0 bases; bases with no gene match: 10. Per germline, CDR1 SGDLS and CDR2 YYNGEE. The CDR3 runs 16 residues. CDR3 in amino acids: CASSVAGGRGYDIQYF. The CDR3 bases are TGTGCCAGCAGCGTAGCAGGGGGCCGCGGTTATGACATTCAGTACTTC.

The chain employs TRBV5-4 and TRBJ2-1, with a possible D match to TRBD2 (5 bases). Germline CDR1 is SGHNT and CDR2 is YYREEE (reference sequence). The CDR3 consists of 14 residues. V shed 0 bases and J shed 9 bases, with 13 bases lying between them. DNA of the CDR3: TGTGCCAGCAGCTTGGGCGGCGGGCCCGGTGAGCAGTTCTTC. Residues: CASSLGGGPGEQFF.

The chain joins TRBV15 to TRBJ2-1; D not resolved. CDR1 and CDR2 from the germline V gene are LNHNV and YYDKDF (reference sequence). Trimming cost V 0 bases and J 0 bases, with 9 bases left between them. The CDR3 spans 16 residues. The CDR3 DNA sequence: TGTGCCACCAGCAGAGAGAAGGGTAGCTCCTACAATGAGCAGTTCTTC. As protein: CATSREKGSSYNEQFF.

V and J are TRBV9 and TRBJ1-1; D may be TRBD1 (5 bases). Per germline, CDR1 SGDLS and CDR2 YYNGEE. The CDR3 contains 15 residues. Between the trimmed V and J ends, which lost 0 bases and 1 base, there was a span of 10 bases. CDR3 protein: CASSVERQGNTEAFF. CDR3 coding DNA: TGTGCCAGCAGCGTAGAGCGGCAGGGGAACACTGAAGCTTTCTTT.

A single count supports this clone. The CDR3 here is CASSPHRGGPSTDTQYF. Written as DNA, the CDR3 is TGTGCCAGCAGCCCCCACCGCGGCGGTCCTAGCACAGATACGCAGTATTTT. The V gene is TRBV7-8, the J gene TRBJ2-3; no firm D call. The CDR3 spans 17 residues. Between the trimmed V and J ends, which lost 5 bases and 0 bases, there was a span of 18 bases. Germline CDR1 SGHVS, CDR2 FQNEAQ.

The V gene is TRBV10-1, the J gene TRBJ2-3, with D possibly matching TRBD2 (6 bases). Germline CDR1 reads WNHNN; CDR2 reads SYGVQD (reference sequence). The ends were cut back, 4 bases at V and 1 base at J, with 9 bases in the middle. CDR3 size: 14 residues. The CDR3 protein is CASSVSGGTDTQYF. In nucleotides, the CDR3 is TGCGCCAGCAGTGTATCGGGGGGCACAGATACGCAGTATTTT.

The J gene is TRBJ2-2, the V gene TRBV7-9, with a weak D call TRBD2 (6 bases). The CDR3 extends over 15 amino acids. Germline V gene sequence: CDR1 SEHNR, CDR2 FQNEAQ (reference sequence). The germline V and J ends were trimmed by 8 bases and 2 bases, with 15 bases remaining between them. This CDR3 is CASRRMGLNTGELFF. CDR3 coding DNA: TGTGCCAGCCGACGGATGGGACTTAACACCGGGGAGCTGTTTTTT.

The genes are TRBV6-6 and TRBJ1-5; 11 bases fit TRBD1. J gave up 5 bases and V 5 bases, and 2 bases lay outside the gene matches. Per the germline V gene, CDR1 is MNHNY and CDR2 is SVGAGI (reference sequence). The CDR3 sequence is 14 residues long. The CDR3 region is CASSLGQGDQPQHF. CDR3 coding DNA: TGTGCCAGCAGTCTGGGACAGGGGGATCAGCCCCAGCATTTT.